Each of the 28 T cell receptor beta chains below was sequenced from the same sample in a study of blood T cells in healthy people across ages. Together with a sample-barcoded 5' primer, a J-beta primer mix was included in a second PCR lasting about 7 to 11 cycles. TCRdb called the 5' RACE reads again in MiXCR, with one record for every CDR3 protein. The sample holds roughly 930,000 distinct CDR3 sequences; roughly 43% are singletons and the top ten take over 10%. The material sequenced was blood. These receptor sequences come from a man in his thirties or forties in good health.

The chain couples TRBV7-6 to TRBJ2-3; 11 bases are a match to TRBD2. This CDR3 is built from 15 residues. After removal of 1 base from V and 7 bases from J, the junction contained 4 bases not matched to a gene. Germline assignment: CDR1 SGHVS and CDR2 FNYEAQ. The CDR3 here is CASSLGTSGPNTQYF. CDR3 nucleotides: TGTGCCAGCAGCTTAGGGACTAGCGGGCCAAATACGCAGTATTTT.

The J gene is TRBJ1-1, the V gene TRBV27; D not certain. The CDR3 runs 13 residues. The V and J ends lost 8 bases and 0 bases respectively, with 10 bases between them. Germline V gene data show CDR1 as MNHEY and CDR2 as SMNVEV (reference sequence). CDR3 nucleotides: TGTGCCAGCTGCCGCATCTTGAACACTGAAGCTTTCTTT. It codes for CASCRILNTEAFF.

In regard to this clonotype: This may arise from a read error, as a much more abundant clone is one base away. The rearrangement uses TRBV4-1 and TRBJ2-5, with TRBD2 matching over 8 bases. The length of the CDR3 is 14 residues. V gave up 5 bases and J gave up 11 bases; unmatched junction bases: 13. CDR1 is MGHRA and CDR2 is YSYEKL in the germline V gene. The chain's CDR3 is CASSTTSGYNEQYF. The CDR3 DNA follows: TGCGCCAGCAGCACCACTAGCGGATACAATGAGCAGTACTTC.

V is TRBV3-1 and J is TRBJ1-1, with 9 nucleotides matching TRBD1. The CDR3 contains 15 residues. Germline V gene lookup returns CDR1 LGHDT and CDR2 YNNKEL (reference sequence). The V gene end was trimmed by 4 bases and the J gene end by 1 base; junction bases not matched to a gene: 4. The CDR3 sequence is CASSPGQGQNTEAFF. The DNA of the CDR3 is TGTGCCAGCAGCCCGGGACAGGGACAGAACACTGAAGCTTTCTTT.

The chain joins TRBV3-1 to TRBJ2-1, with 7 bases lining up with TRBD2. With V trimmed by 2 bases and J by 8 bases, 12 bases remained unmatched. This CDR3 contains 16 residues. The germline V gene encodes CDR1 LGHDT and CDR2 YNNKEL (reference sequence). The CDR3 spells CASSQIWLRTRDEQFF. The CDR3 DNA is TGTGCCAGCAGCCAAATTTGGTTGCGGACTAGGGATGAGCAGTTCTTC.

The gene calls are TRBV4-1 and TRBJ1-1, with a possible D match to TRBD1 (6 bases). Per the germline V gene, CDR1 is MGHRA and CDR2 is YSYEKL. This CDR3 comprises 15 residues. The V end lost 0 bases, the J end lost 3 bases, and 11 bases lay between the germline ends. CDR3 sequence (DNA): TGCGCCAGCAGCCAAGAGCAGGGGAGGGACACTGAAGCTTTCTTT. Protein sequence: CASSQEQGRDTEAFF.

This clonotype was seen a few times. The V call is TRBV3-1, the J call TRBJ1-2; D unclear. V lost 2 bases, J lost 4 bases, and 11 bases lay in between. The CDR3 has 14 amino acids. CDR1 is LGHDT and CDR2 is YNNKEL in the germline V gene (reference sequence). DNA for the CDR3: TGTGCCAGCAGCCAAAACCCAGGCTCCTATGGCTACACCTTC. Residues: CASSQNPGSYGYTF.

CDR3 nucleotides: TGCAGTGCTACATCGGGGCCGCAGTACTTC. It encodes CSATSGPQYF. This chain uses TRBV20-1 with TRBJ2-7; D assignment may be TRBD1 or TRBD2 (5 bases each). With 4 bases removed from V and 9 bases from J, the gap between germline ends came to 10 bases. Per the germline V gene, CDR1 is DFQATT and CDR2 is SNEGSKA (reference sequence). This CDR3 has 10 amino acids.

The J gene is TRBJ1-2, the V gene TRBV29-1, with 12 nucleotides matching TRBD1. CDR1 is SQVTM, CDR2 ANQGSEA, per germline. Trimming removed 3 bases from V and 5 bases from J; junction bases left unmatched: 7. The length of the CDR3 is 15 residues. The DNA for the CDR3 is TGCAGCGTTGAGTTGGGACAGGGGGCTCGGTATGGCTACACCTTC. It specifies CSVELGQGARYGYTF.

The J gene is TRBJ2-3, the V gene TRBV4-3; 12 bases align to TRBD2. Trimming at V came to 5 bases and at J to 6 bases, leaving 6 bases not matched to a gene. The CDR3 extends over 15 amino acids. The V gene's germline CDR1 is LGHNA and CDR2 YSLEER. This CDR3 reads CASSSGLAGSDTQYF. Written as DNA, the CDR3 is TGCGCCAGCAGCTCCGGACTAGCGGGGTCCGATACGCAGTATTTT.

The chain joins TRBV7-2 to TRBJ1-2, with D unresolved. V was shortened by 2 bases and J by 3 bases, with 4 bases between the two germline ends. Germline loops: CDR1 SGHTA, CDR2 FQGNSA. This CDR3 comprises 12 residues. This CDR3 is CASSLQDYGYTF. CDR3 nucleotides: TGTGCCAGCAGCTTACAGGACTATGGCTACACCTTC.

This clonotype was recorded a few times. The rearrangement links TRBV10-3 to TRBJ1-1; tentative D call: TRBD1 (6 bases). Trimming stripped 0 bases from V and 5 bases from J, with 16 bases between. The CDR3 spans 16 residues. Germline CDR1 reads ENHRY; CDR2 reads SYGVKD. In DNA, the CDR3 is TGTGCCATCAGTGAGTCGTCGGCAGGGGCGGGGACTGAAGCTTTCTTT. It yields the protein CAISESSAGAGTEAFF.

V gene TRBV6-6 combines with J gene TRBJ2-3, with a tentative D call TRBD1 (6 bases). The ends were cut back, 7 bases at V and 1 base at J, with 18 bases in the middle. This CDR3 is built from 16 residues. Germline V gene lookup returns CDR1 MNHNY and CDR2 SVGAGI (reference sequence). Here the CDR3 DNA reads TGTGCCAGCACCCAATACGGGGCAGGGGGCACAGATACGCAGTATTTT. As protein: CASTQYGAGGTDTQYF.

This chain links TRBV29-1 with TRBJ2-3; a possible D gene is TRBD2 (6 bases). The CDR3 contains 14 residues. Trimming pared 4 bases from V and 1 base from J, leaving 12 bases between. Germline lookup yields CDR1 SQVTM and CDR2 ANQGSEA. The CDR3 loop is CSVVAGYGTDTQYF. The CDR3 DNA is TGCAGCGTTGTGGCGGGGTACGGCACAGATACGCAGTATTTT.

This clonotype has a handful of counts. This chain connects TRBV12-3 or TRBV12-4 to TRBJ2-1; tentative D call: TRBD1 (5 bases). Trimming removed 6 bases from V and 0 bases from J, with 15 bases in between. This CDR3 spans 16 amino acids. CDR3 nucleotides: TGTGCCAGCAGCGATATGGGCCAGGGCTCCTACAATGAGCAGTTCTTC. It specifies CASSDMGQGSYNEQFF.

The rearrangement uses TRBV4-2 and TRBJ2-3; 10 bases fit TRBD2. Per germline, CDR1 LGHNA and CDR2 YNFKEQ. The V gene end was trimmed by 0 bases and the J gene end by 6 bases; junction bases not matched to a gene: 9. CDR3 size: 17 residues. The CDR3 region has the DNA TGTGCCAGCAGCCAAGATCCAGCGGGAGGGGCATACGATACGCAGTATTTT. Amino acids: CASSQDPAGGAYDTQYF.

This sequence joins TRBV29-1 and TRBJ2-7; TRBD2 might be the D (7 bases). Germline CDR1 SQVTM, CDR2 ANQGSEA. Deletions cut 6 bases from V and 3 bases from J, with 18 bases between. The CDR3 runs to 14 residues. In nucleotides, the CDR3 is TGCAGCGTAGGACGGGGGGCCCAGAGCTACGAGCAGTACTTC. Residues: CSVGRGAQSYEQYF.

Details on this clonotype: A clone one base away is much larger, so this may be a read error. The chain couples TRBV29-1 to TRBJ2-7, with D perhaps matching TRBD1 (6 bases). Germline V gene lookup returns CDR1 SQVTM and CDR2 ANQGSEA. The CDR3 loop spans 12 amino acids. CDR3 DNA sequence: TGCAACGTTGAAGAGGACAGCTACGAGCAGTACTTC. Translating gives CNVEEDSYEQYF.

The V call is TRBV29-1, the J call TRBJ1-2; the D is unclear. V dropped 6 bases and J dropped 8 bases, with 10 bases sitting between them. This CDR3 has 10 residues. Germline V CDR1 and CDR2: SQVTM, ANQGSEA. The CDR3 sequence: CSVEKLGYTF. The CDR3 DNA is TGCAGCGTAGAAAAGTTGGGCTACACCTTC. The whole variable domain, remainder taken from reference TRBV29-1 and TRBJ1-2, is SAVISQKPSRDICQRGTSLTIQCQVDSQVTMMFWYRQQPGQSLTLIATANQGSEATYESGFVIDKFPISRPNLTFSTLTVSNMSPEDSSIYLCSVEKLGYTFGSGTRLTVV.

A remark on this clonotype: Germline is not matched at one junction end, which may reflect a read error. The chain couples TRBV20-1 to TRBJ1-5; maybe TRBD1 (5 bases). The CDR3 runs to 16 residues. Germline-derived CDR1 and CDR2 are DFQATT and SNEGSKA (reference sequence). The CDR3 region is CSARAPGQANNQPQHF. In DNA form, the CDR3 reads TGCAGTGCTAGAGCCCCGGGGCAGGCTAACAATCAGCCTCAGCATTTT.

The CDR3 here is CASSDGMGASGLNEQYF. CDR3 nucleotide sequence: TGTGCCAGCAGTGATGGGATGGGGGCTAGCGGGCTCAATGAGCAGTACTTC. V and J are TRBV25-1 and TRBJ2-5; 8 nucleotides line up with TRBD2. The V and J ends lost 3 bases and 11 bases, in that order; junction bases with no gene match: 20. CDR1 is MGHDK and CDR2 is SYGVNS in the germline V gene. This CDR3 comprises 17 residues.

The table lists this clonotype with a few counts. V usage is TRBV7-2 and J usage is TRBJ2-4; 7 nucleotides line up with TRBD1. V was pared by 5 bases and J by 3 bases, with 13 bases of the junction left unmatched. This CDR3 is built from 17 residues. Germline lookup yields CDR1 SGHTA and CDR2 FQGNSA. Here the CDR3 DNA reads TGTGCCAGCAGCCTCTCCTCGACCGGACAGGACAAAAACATTCAGTACTTC. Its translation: CASSLSSTGQDKNIQYF.

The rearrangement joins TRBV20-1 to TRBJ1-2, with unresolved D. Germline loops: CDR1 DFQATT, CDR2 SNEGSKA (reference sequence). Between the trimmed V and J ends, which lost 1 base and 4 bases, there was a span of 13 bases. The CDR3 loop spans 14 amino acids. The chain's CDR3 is CSARGTIKAYGYTF. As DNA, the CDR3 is TGCAGTGCTAGAGGGACTATTAAGGCCTATGGCTACACCTTC.

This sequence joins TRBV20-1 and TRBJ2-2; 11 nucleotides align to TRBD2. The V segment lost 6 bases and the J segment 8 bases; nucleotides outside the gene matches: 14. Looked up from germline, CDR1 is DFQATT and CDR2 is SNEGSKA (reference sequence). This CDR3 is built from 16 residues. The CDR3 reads CSASTSTSGKTGELFF. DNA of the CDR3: TGCAGTGCCAGCACATCGACTAGCGGGAAGACGGGGGAGCTGTTTTTT.

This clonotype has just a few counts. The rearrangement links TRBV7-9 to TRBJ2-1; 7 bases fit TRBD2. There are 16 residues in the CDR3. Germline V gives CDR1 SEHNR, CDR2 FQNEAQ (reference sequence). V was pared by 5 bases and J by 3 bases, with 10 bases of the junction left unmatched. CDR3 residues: CASSLGRAGVYNEQFF. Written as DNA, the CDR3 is TGTGCCAGCAGCCTAGGACGTGCGGGGGTCTACAATGAGCAGTTCTTC. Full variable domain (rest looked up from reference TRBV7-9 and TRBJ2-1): DTGVSQNPRHKITKRGQNVTFRCDPISEHNRLYWYRQTLGQGPEFLTYFQNEAQLEKSRLLSDRFSAERPKGSFSTLEIQRTEQGDSAMYLCASSLGRAGVYNEQFFGPGTRLTVL.

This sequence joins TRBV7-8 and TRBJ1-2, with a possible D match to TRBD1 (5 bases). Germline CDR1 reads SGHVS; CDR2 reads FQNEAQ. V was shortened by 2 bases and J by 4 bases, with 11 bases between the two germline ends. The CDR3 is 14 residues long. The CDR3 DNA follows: TGTGCCAGCAGCTTAACAGGCCCTTCCTATGGCTACACCTTC. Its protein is CASSLTGPSYGYTF.

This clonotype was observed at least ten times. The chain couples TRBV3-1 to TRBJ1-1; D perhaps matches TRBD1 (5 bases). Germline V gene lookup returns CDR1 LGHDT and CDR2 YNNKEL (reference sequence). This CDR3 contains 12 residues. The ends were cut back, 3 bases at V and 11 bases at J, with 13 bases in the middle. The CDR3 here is CASSQRDGAAFF. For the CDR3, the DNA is TGTGCCAGCAGCCAGAGGGACGGGGCCGCTTTCTTT.

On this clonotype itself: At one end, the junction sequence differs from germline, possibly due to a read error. CDR3 DNA sequence: TGTGCCAGCAGCCAAGCGGGGGGGCGCTACAATGAGCAGTTTTTC. Encoded protein: CASSQAGGRYNEQFF. The chain is built from TRBV3-1 and TRBJ2-1, with 8 nucleotides matching TRBD2. The CDR3 is made up of 15 amino acids. Germline values: CDR1 LGHDT, CDR2 YNNKEL (reference sequence).